The 30 T cell receptor beta chains presented below share a single source sample, sequenced in a study of blood T cell repertoires in COVID-19. The assay was immunoSEQ multiplex PCR, and TCRdb's table has in-frame clones only and misses some. The table shows hundreds of thousands of clones, with about 90% occurring only once. Sequencing input: peripheral blood. The receptors come from a young man with COVID-19, enrolled during active disease.

The chain combines TRBV7-9 with TRBJ2-7; 9 bases agree with TRBD1. There are 15 residues in the CDR3. J lost 0 bases, V lost 2 bases, and 2 bases had no gene match. The V gene's germline CDR1 is SEHNR and CDR2 FQNEAQ (reference sequence). Here the CDR3 reads CASSLTGQGSYEQYF. CDR3 coding DNA: TGTGCCAGCAGCTTAACGGGACAGGGCTCCTACGAGCAGTACTTC.

The chain joins TRBV5-4 to TRBJ2-3; D gene ambiguous. This CDR3 contains 11 residues. The germline V and J ends were trimmed by 7 bases and 4 bases, with 7 bases remaining between them. CDR1 SGHNT and CDR2 YYREEE come from the germline V gene (reference sequence). The CDR3 nucleotides are TGTGCCAGCCATCTAGCAGATACGCAGTATTTT. Its protein product is CASHLADTQYF. Full variable domain (missing parts from reference TRBV5-4 and TRBJ2-3): ETGVTQSPTHLIKTRGQQVTLRCSSQSGHNTVSWYQQALGQGPQFIFQYYREEENGRGNFPPRFSGLQFPNYSSELNVNALELDDSALYLCASHLADTQYFGPGTRLTVL.

The chain recombines TRBV10-2 with TRBJ2-2; D may be TRBD1 (6 bases). This CDR3 is 14 amino acids long. The germline gives CDR1 WSHSY, CDR2 SAAADI. V was cut by 6 bases and J by 1 base, with 9 bases left in between. Here the CDR3 reads CASREQGNTGELFF. The CDR3 DNA is TGCGCCAGCAGGGAACAGGGGAACACCGGGGAGCTGTTTTTT.

This clone came up a few times. The chain combines TRBV7-2 with TRBJ2-7; 7 bases fit TRBD2. The junction had 5 bases not matched to a gene; V was cut back by 3 bases and J by 0 bases. The CDR3 contains 15 residues. Germline lookup yields CDR1 SGHTA and CDR2 FQGNSA. The CDR3 DNA sequence: TGTGCCAGCAGCTTCACCGGGACTACCTCCTACGAGCAGTACTTC. This translates into CASSFTGTTSYEQYF. Supplemented by reference TRBV7-2 and TRBJ2-7, the full variable domain reads GAGVSQSPSNKVTEKGKDVELRCDPISGHTALYWYRQSLGQGLEFLIYFQGNSAPDKSGLPSDRFSAERTGGSVSTLTIQRTQQEDSAVYLCASSFTGTTSYEQYFGPGTRLTVT.

CDR3 sequence: CASRRIPLAGINNEQFF. CDR3 bases: TGTGCCAGCAGACGAATTCCCCTAGCGGGGATAAACAATGAGCAGTTCTTC. The chain carries TRBV11-2 and TRBJ2-1; 9 bases line up with TRBD2. The junction had 14 bases not matched to a gene; V was cut back by 6 bases and J by 5 bases. The CDR3 has 17 residues. Germline values: CDR1 SGHAT, CDR2 FQNNGV.

The genes are TRBV5-1 and TRBJ2-1, with 11 bases that match TRBD1. The CDR3 is 16 amino acids. The J segment lost 4 bases and the V segment lost 1 base, leaving 4 bases of the junction unmatched. CDR1 SGHRS and CDR2 YFSETQ come from the germline V gene. The CDR3 is CASSLRGQGAYNEQFF. In nucleotides, the CDR3 is TGCGCCAGCAGCTTGCGAGGACAGGGGGCTTACAATGAGCAGTTCTTC.

This clone was detected many times. V and J are TRBV19 and TRBJ2-3, with 7 bases aligning to TRBD1. This CDR3 is 14 amino acids long. The junction had 7 bases not matched to a gene; V was cut back by 5 bases and J by 5 bases. Per the germline V gene, CDR1 is LNHDA and CDR2 is SQIVND (reference sequence). The CDR3 region is CASSVTGVVDTQYF. The CDR3 DNA reads TGTGCCAGTAGTGTTACAGGGGTTGTAGATACGCAGTATTTT.

The rearrangement uses TRBV15 and TRBJ2-2; 7 bases line up with TRBD2. V lost 8 bases, J lost 3 bases, and 9 bases stayed unmatched. This CDR3 has 15 residues. CDR1 is LNHNV, CDR2 YYDKDF, per germline (reference sequence). In DNA form, the CDR3 reads TGTGCCACCCTCCCGCCGGGGAGGGACACCGGGGAGCTGTTTTTT. Translation: CATLPPGRDTGELFF.

Only one count was recorded for this clone. The chain employs TRBV29-1 and TRBJ2-5, with TRBD1 matching over 7 bases. CDR1 and CDR2 from the germline V gene are SQVTM and ANQGSEA. Germline trimming cut 0 bases from V and 1 base from J; bases unmatched to any gene: 8. CDR3 length: 16 amino acids. The CDR3 spells CSVEDSFRDSQETQYF. The CDR3 nucleotides read TGCAGCGTTGAAGATAGTTTCCGGGACAGCCAAGAGACCCAGTACTTC.

The count of this clone is one. The J gene is TRBJ1-2, the V gene TRBV9; D remains unclear. CDR3 length equals 13 residues. Trimming stripped 0 bases from V and 6 bases from J, with 9 bases between. Germline V lookup: CDR1 SGDLS, CDR2 YYNGEE. The CDR3 is CASSVGVGDGYTF. CDR3 coding DNA: TGTGCCAGCAGCGTAGGTGTAGGAGATGGCTACACCTTC.

In regard to this clone: The limits of the CDR3 on the DNA are not certain, so only TCRdb's listed CDR3 is given. The gene calls are TRBV28 and TRBJ1-2; whether TRBD1, the table's D call, matches the DNA was not checked. A total of 15 residues make up the CDR3, ends included. Germline V gives CDR1 MDHEN, CDR2 SYDVKM. CDR3 loop: CASSFLAGTNYGYTF.

The V and J genes are TRBV19 and TRBJ2-3, with a possible D match to TRBD2 (6 bases). Deletions cut 3 bases from V and 12 bases from J, with 16 bases between. Germline CDR1 LNHDA, CDR2 SQIVND (reference sequence). The CDR3 is made up of 13 amino acids. CDR3 region: CASSIRPGLDQYF. In DNA, the CDR3 is TGTGCCAGTAGTATTAGGCCGGGACTTGACCAGTATTTT.

The V call is TRBV3-1 (or the pseudogene TRBV3-2), the J call TRBJ1-2, with D possibly matching TRBD1 (6 bases). Trimming took 3 bases from V and 6 from J, leaving 14 bases between them. The V gene's germline CDR1 is LGHDT and CDR2 YNNKEL (reference sequence). The CDR3 loop spans 14 amino acids. CDR3 coding DNA: TGTGCCAGCAGCCACACGACAGGCCCCCATGGCTACACCTTC. Residues: CASSHTTGPHGYTF.

The V gene is TRBV19, the J gene TRBJ1-1; TRBD1 matches at 8 bases. This CDR3 is 13 amino acids long. With 5 bases clipped from V and 10 bases from J, the junction kept 9 bases outside the gene matches. Germline loops: CDR1 LNHDA, CDR2 SQIVND (reference sequence). The CDR3 sequence: CASSLDRGETAFF. CDR3 sequence (DNA): TGTGCCAGTAGTCTTGACAGGGGTGAGACAGCTTTCTTT. The entire variable domain, with the rest obtained from reference TRBV19 and TRBJ1-1, is as follows: DGGITQSPKYLFRKEGQNVTLSCEQNLNHDAMYWYRQDPGQGLRLIYYSQIVNDFQKGDIAEGYSVSREKKESFPLTVTSAQKNPTAFYLCASSLDRGETAFFGQGTRLTVV.

The V call is TRBV11-2, the J call TRBJ2-7; 7 bases align to TRBD1. CDR3 size: 15 residues. Germline V gene lookup returns CDR1 SGHAT and CDR2 FQNNGV. V gave up 5 bases and J gave up 0 bases; unmatched junction bases: 7. The DNA for the CDR3 is TGTGCCAGCAGCGTGGGACAGCAAACCTCCTACGAGCAGTACTTC. Its translation is CASSVGQQTSYEQYF.

This clone was picked up one time. The chain carries TRBV2 and TRBJ2-7; possible D gene TRBD1, 6 bases. Per germline, CDR1 SNHLY and CDR2 FYNNEI. V lost 3 bases and J lost 4, with 10 bases in between. The CDR3 has 13 residues. Written as DNA, the CDR3 is TGTGCCAGCAGTGATTCCCAGGGGTACGAGCAGTACTTC. This gives the protein CASSDSQGYEQYF.

The gene calls are TRBV6-5 and TRBJ2-7, with D tentatively TRBD1 (5 bases). V shed 7 bases and J shed 3 bases, with 19 bases lying between them. The germline V gene encodes CDR1 MNHEY and CDR2 SVGAGI. The CDR3 length is 15 residues. CDR3 region: CASNPHPGPNYEQYF. CDR3 DNA: TGTGCCAGCAATCCCCACCCAGGGCCCAACTACGAGCAGTACTTC.

This clone was seen only a few times. V gene TRBV7-3 combines with J gene TRBJ2-7; TRBD2 might be the D (5 bases). This CDR3 region has 13 residues. V was clipped by 1 base and J by 1 base, with 5 bases between them. Germline V lookup: CDR1 SGHTA, CDR2 FQGTGA. CDR3 sequence (DNA): TGTGCCAGCAGCTTAAGCGGGTCCTACGAGCAGTACTTC. Protein: CASSLSGSYEQYF.

The chain uses TRBV6-1 and TRBJ2-2; 7 nucleotides match TRBD2. V gave up 1 base and J gave up 7 bases; unmatched junction bases: 3. CDR1 and CDR2 (germline): MNHNS, SASEGT. The CDR3 length is 14 residues. The chain's CDR3 is CASSEVAGIGELFF. CDR3 nucleotides: TGTGCCAGCAGTGAAGTAGCGGGTATCGGGGAGCTGTTTTTT.

The V gene is TRBV30, the J gene TRBJ1-1, with a tentative D call TRBD1 (6 bases). The CDR3 is 13 residues long. V shed 0 bases and J shed 7 bases, with 12 bases lying between them. CDR1 is GTSNPN, CDR2 SVGIG, per germline (reference sequence). The chain's CDR3 is CAWSVLGGGEAFF. For the CDR3, the DNA is TGTGCCTGGAGTGTACTAGGGGGTGGTGAAGCTTTCTTT.

For this clone: The junction does not match germline at one end; this may be a read error. The rearrangement joins TRBV2 to TRBJ2-7; 10 bases are a match to TRBD1. This CDR3 contains 12 residues. In germline, CDR1 is SNHLY, CDR2 FYNNEI. The CDR3 nucleotides read TGTGCCAGCAGTGATACCCGGGACAGGGGCTTCTTC. Translated, it gives CASSDTRDRGFF.

Details on this clone: The junction shows a germline mismatch at one end, possibly a read error. This sample includes further DNA sequences coding for the same CDR3. The rearrangement links TRBV7-3 to TRBJ2-5, with D perhaps matching TRBD2 (5 bases). This CDR3 contains 13 residues. Germline V lookup: CDR1 SGHTA, CDR2 FQGTGA. In nucleotides, the CDR3 is TGTGCCAGCAGCAGAGGACTGCAAGAGACCCAATACTTC. Protein: CASSRGLQETQYF.

This chain uses TRBV9 with TRBJ2-5; TRBD2 matches at 7 bases. V lost 6 bases to trimming and J lost 5 bases; unmatched junction nucleotides: 16. CDR1 is SGDLS, CDR2 YYNGEE, per germline. The CDR3 extends over 16 amino acids. In DNA, the CDR3 is TGTGCCAGCACCAGTGGGCTAGCGGTCCCGGAGGAGACCCAGTACTTC. Translating gives CASTSGLAVPEETQYF.

The chain employs TRBV7-2 and TRBJ1-6; D is unresolved. Trimming pared 3 bases from V and 7 bases from J, leaving 10 bases between. CDR1 is SGHTA, CDR2 FQGNSA, per germline. The CDR3 totals 14 residues. The CDR3: CASSFRRGNSPLHF. DNA for the CDR3: TGTGCCAGCAGCTTTAGAAGAGGGAATTCACCCCTCCACTTT. The full variable domain, in which reference TRBV7-2 and TRBJ1-6 provide the parts outside the CDR3, is GAGVSQSPSNKVTEKGKDVELRCDPISGHTALYWYRQSLGQGLEFLIYFQGNSAPDKSGLPSDRFSAERTGGSVSTLTIQRTQQEDSAVYLCASSFRRGNSPLHFGNGTRLTVT.

This CDR3 is CASSYLPYTGELFF. The DNA of the CDR3 is TGTGCCAGCAGTTACCTACCGTACACCGGGGAGCTGTTTTTT. This rearrangement joins TRBV6-5 to TRBJ2-2; the D is unclear. Per the germline V gene, CDR1 is MNHEY and CDR2 is SVGAGI. V was shortened by 2 bases and J by 3 bases, with 7 bases between the two germline ends. CDR3 size: 14 residues.

The CDR3 DNA is TGTGCCACCAGTGACCTGGGACAGGAGGGTGGCTACACCTTC. It specifies CATSDLGQEGGYTF. The chain has TRBV24-1 and TRBJ1-2; TRBD1 matches at 8 bases. Germline lookup yields CDR1 KGHDR and CDR2 SFDVKD. This CDR3 is built from 14 residues. Losses at the gene ends were 4 bases for V and 7 bases for J; bases not matched to a gene: 7.

The chain is built from TRBV7-8 and TRBJ1-1; TRBD1 might be the D (5 bases). The germline V gene has CDR1 SGHVS and CDR2 FQNEAQ. With 4 bases removed from V and 4 bases from J, the gap between germline ends came to 10 bases. The CDR3 runs 13 residues. The CDR3 region has the DNA TGTGCCAGCAGCTCCGGGGGAACCACTGAAGCTTTCTTT. Amino acid sequence: CASSSGGTTEAFF.

This sequence joins TRBV5-1 and TRBJ1-2; 8 bases align to TRBD1. CDR3 length: 17 amino acids. Trimming removed 0 bases from V and 9 bases from J; junction bases left unmatched: 16. Per the germline V gene, CDR1 is SGHRS and CDR2 is YFSETQ. The CDR3 bases are TGCGCCAGCAGCTTGGACGGACAGGGCTCCGCCACCCGCAGCTACACCTTC. Protein: CASSLDGQGSATRSYTF. The variable domain in full, completed from reference TRBV5-1 and TRBJ1-2, reads KAGVTQTPRYLIKTRGQQVTLSCSPISGHRSVSWYQQTPGQGLQFLFEYFSETQRNKGNFPGRFSGRQFSNSRSEMNVSTLELGDSALYLCASSLDGQGSATRSYTFGSGTRLTVV.

This chain uses TRBV19 with TRBJ2-1, with TRBD1 identical over 7 bases. The germline V gene encodes CDR1 LNHDA and CDR2 SQIVND (reference sequence). V shed 5 bases and J 4 bases; nucleotides not matched to a gene: 5. The CDR3 is made up of 14 amino acids. CDR3 loop: CASSYGTAYNEQFF. The CDR3 bases are TGTGCCAGTAGTTACGGGACAGCGTACAATGAGCAGTTCTTC.

The chain couples TRBV15 to TRBJ1-5, with unresolved D. Germline loops: CDR1 LNHNV, CDR2 YYDKDF (reference sequence). CDR3 length: 15 amino acids. Deletions cut 0 bases from V and 2 bases from J, with 8 bases between. For the CDR3, the DNA is TGTGCCACCAGCAGAGATCGCCGGGGCAATCAGCCCCAGCATTTT. Translated: CATSRDRRGNQPQHF.